This T cell receptor (beta chain) appears in the sequencing data of a study of T cells in Graves' hyperthyroidism and ophthalmopathy. RNA transcripts gave rise to amplified TCR beta CDR3 regions. RT-PCR in the first round (using the HTBI primer set) targeted the TCR CDR3. MiXCR, applied by TCRdb to the multiplex PCR reads, yields one record per CDR3 protein. The table has fewer than 650,000 distinct CDR3 sequences, 12% to 15% seen once. This CDR3 has 15 residues. Trimming took off 6 bases at V and 2 bases at J, with 16 bases between the two ends. The germline gives CDR1 MNHNS, CDR2 SASEGT. Ophthalmopathy cases scored 3 or more on the Clinical Activity Score and 4 or more on NOSPECS grade, with duration below 3 months. There are many counts of this clonotype.

The sequence was obtained from a woman aged 18-30 years with Graves' ophthalmopathy. Specimen: blood. This chain links TRBV6-1 with TRBJ2-5; possibly TRBD2 for D (6 bases). The CDR3, as DNA: TGTGCCAGCAGGGATGGGACTTTCATGCAAGAGACCCAGTACTTC. This translates into CASRDGTFMQETQYF.